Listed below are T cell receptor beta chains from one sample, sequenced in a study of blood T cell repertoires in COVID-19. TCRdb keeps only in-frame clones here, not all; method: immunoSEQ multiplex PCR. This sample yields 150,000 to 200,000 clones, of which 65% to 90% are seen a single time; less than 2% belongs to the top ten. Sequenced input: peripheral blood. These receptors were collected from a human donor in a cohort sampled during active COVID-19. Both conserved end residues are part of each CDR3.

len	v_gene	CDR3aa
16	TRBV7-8	CASSPRGGVPKNIQYF
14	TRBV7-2	CASSGRIPNYGYTF
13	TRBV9	CASSAPQDGSQFF
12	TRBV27	CASRGLPYEQYF
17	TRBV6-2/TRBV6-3	CASSALAGGPTGGELFF
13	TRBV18	CASSHDRAYGYTF
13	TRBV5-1	CASRDSYDGEAFF
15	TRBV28	CASSSPLAGLDEQYF
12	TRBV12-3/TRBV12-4	CASRPGTDTQYF
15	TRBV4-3	CASSQTSGGPYEQYF
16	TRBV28	CASSLWGQGRTDTQYF
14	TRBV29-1	CSVEDGTGGYEQYF
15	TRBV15	CATSRGQVRTGELFF
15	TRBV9	CASSPPRYPKETQYF
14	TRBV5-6	CASSQSGSYNEQFF
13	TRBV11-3	CASSDSPRDTIYF
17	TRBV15	CATSRGPGTDPNEKLFF